Below, 8 T cell receptor beta chains from the same sample are listed, as sequenced in a study of radiotherapy plus CTLA-4 blockade in lung cancer. Generated by immunoSEQ multiplex PCR, the TCRdb table keeps only in-frame clones and is missing some. In the table there are under 35,000 clones, approximately 77% of which are singletons. The sample here was peripheral blood, taken from a patient treated with radiotherapy plus ipilimumab. Source of these receptors: a human donor with non-small cell lung cancer whose response to radiotherapy plus ipilimumab could not be evaluated.

J is TRBJ1-1 and V is TRBV6-5; no clear D gene. Germline V gives CDR1 MNHEY, CDR2 SVGAGI. V lost 1 base and J 1 base, leaving 4 bases between the germline ends. The CDR3 contains 13 residues. For the CDR3, the DNA is TGTGCCAGCAGTTACTTCCAGAACACTGAAGCTTTCTTT. Translation: CASSYFQNTEAFF.

The genes are TRBV30 and TRBJ1-5, with D maybe TRBD1 (5 bases). V was pared by 2 bases and J by 3 bases, with 8 bases between. Germline loops: CDR1 GTSNPN, CDR2 SVGIG (reference sequence). The CDR3 length is 13 residues. The CDR3 protein is CAWSRQYNQPQHF. The CDR3 region has the DNA TGTGCCTGGAGTCGACAGTACAATCAGCCCCAGCATTTT. Supplemented by reference TRBV30 and TRBJ1-5, the full variable domain reads SQTIHQWPATLVQPVGSPLSLECTVEGTSNPNLYWYRQAAGRGLQLLFYSVGIGQISSEVPQNLSASRPQDRQFILSSKKLLLSDSGFYLCAWSRQYNQPQHFGDGTRLSIL.

This clone was picked up a small number of times. The chain joins TRBV15 to TRBJ1-5; D is possibly TRBD1 (5 bases). CDR1 is LNHNV and CDR2 is YYDKDF in the germline V gene (reference sequence). The CDR3 extends over 18 amino acids. The V gene lost 5 bases and the J gene lost 0 bases, with 20 bases spanning the gap. CDR3 protein: CATSVRTISGHSNQPQHF. In DNA, the CDR3 is TGTGCCACCAGCGTCAGGACTATCTCGGGGCATAGCAATCAGCCCCAGCATTTT.

This chain connects TRBV5-4 to TRBJ2-7; a weak D match, TRBD1 (5 bases). This CDR3 contains 12 residues. V lost 2 bases to trimming and J lost 4 bases, with 7 bases between them. Germline assignment: CDR1 SGHNT and CDR2 YYREEE (reference sequence). The CDR3 region is CASSFDRYEQYF. CDR3 nucleotide sequence: TGTGCCAGCAGCTTTGACAGATACGAGCAGTACTTC.

The V call is TRBV15, the J call TRBJ2-7, with 10 bases identical to TRBD2. Germline CDR1 LNHNV, CDR2 YYDKDF (reference sequence). The CDR3 spans 19 residues. The V gene end was trimmed by 1 base and the J gene end by 7 bases; junction bases not matched to a gene: 19. The CDR3 coding sequence is TGTGCCACCAGCAGAGTTTTAGGTGTGGCTAGCGGGAGATCTGGAGAGCAGTACTTC. The encoded protein is CATSRVLGVASGRSGEQYF. The variable domain in full, completed from reference TRBV15 and TRBJ2-7, reads DAMVIQNPRYQVTQFGKPVTLSCSQTLNHNVMYWYQQKSSQAPKLLFHYYDKDFNNEADTPDNFQSRRPNTSFCFLDIRSPGLGDTAMYLCATSRVLGVASGRSGEQYFGPGTRLTVT.

The chain combines TRBV6-5 with TRBJ1-1; D ambiguous. CDR3 length equals 14 residues. V was trimmed by 0 bases and J by 5 bases, leaving 10 bases between them. Germline CDR1 MNHEY, CDR2 SVGAGI. For the CDR3, the DNA is TGTGCCAGCAGTTACTCGAGCGAGGGAACTGAAGCTTTCTTT. Its protein product is CASSYSSEGTEAFF.

CDR3 DNA: TGTGCCACCAGCAGAGGCCAGGGGCGGACCAGCTCCTACGAGCAGTACTTC. Protein: CATSRGQGRTSSYEQYF. V usage is TRBV15 and J usage is TRBJ2-7, with D maybe TRBD1 (6 bases). The CDR3 is 17 residues long. CDR1 is LNHNV and CDR2 is YYDKDF in the germline V gene (reference sequence). V lost 1 base to trimming and J lost 0 bases, with 16 bases between them.

The chain couples TRBV19 to TRBJ1-2; D is undetermined. Germline values: CDR1 LNHDA, CDR2 SQIVND (reference sequence). The CDR3 is 15 amino acids. V lost 7 bases to trimming and J lost 0 bases, with 15 bases between them. The CDR3 DNA is TGTGCCAGTAACCCAACCTACGGGGCTAACTATGGCTACACCTTC. Translating gives CASNPTYGANYGYTF.